The 27 T cell receptor beta chains reported below all come from one sample, sequenced in a study of CD8 T cells in ankylosing spondylitis. MiXCR, applied by TCRdb to the 5' RACE reads, yields one record per CDR3 protein. The sample carries roughly 46,000 distinct CDR3 sequences, over 3.5% recorded once. The sequenced sample consisted of blood, either unsorted or a sorted T cell fraction (not recorded which). The source of these receptors is a female donor with ankylosing spondylitis or in good health (not recorded which).

This clonotype was counted many times. The rearrangement joins TRBV9 to TRBJ1-1; D perhaps matches TRBD1 (5 bases). CDR1 is SGDLS and CDR2 is YYNGEE in the germline V gene. Trimming cost V 1 base and J 5 bases, with 15 bases left between them. This CDR3 has 15 residues. As DNA, the CDR3 is TGTGCCAGCAGCGTACTTCAGGACTGGGGGACTGAAGCTTTCTTT. Protein: CASSVLQDWGTEAFF.

The rearrangement links TRBV21-1 to TRBJ2-5; TRBD1, the D gene given by the table, was not confirmed from the DNA. TRBV21-1 is termed a pseudogene. The CDR3 has 13 amino acids. CDR3 DNA: TGTGCCAGTCCCCCACAGGGGGTAGAGACCCAGTACTTC. Translating it yields CASPPQGVETQYF.

By frequency in the sample, this clonotype is medium-sized. The chain carries TRBV9 and TRBJ1-6; D unclear. Trimming shortened V by 4 bases and J by 8 bases, and 13 bases separated the two germline ends. The CDR3 has 14 amino acids. Germline V lookup: CDR1 SGDLS, CDR2 YYNGEE. CDR3 in DNA: TGTGCCAGCAGCTACGGGTTGGCTGATTCACCCCTCCACTTT. It yields the protein CASSYGLADSPLHF. The variable domain in full, completed from reference TRBV9 and TRBJ1-6, reads DSGVTQTPKHLITATGQRVTLRCSPRSGDLSVYWYQQSLDQGLQFLIQYYNGEERAKGNILERFSAQQFPDLHSELNLSSLELGDSALYFCASSYGLADSPLHFGNGTRLTVT.

This clonotype has ten or more counts. This chain joins TRBV9 and TRBJ1-3; D is unclear. CDR1 SGDLS and CDR2 YYNGEE come from the germline V gene. The CDR3 is made up of 16 amino acids. Trimming took off 3 bases at V and 2 bases at J, with 15 bases between the two ends. The CDR3 protein is CASSARTSTTGNTIYF. CDR3 sequence (DNA): TGTGCCAGCAGCGCCCGGACCTCGACCACTGGAAACACCATATATTTT.

The sample holds many counts of this clonotype. The DNA for the CDR3 is TGTGCCAGCAGCCTCGGAACAGCTGGAAACACCATATATTTT. Its protein is CASSLGTAGNTIYF. The chain combines TRBV9 with TRBJ1-3; D call uncertain. This CDR3 has 14 amino acids. V lost 4 bases to trimming and J lost 2 bases, with 10 bases between them. Germline assignment: CDR1 SGDLS and CDR2 YYNGEE.

This clonotype showed up many times. CDR3 amino acids: CASSVGARDRGDTEAFF. The CDR3 coding sequence is TGTGCCAGCAGCGTGGGGGCCCGAGACAGAGGGGACACTGAAGCTTTCTTT. V is TRBV9 and J is TRBJ1-1, with D tentatively TRBD1 (6 bases). The germline CDR1 and CDR2 sequences are SGDLS and YYNGEE. The CDR3 sequence is 17 residues long. The V and J ends lost 2 bases and 3 bases respectively, with 20 bases between them.

This clonotype was seen repeatedly, ten times or more. V gene TRBV9 combines with J gene TRBJ2-1, with 10 bases aligning to TRBD2. The germline V gene has CDR1 SGDLS and CDR2 YYNGEE. This CDR3 contains 15 residues. After removal of 0 bases from V and 5 bases from J, the junction contained 2 bases not matched to a gene. CDR3 residues: CASSVATSGNNEQFF. The CDR3 nucleotides are TGTGCCAGCAGCGTAGCTACTAGCGGGAACAATGAGCAGTTCTTC.

Many counts were recorded for this clonotype. V and J are TRBV9 and TRBJ2-1; D is unresolved. Trimming cost V 1 base and J 4 bases, with 6 bases left between them. The CDR3 contains 13 residues. CDR1 SGDLS and CDR2 YYNGEE come from the germline V gene. The CDR3 DNA sequence: TGTGCCAGCAGCGTAAAGCTATACAATGAGCAGTTCTTC. Residues: CASSVKLYNEQFF.

This clonotype was seen ten or more times. V is TRBV9 and J is TRBJ2-6; D might be TRBD1 or TRBD2, each matching 6 bases. Trimming took off 0 bases at V and 0 bases at J, with 13 bases between the two ends. From germline, CDR1 is SGDLS and CDR2 YYNGEE. The CDR3 totals 18 residues. The CDR3 DNA is TGTGCCAGCAGCGTAGTAGGGGGGAGCCTCTCTGGGGCCAACGTCCTGACTTTC. Protein product: CASSVVGGSLSGANVLTF.

This clonotype has ten or more counts. CDR3 coding DNA: TGTGCCAGCAGCGCCGCTCGGCGAGCTAACTATGGCTACACCTTC. This codes for CASSAARRANYGYTF. The chain carries TRBV9 and TRBJ1-2; D gene unclear. The CDR3 sequence is 15 residues long. Germline-derived CDR1 and CDR2 are SGDLS and YYNGEE. V was cut by 3 bases and J by 0 bases, with 12 bases left in between. The whole variable domain, filled in from reference TRBV9 and TRBJ1-2, reads DSGVTQTPKHLITATGQRVTLRCSPRSGDLSVYWYQQSLDQGLQFLIQYYNGEERAKGNILERFSAQQFPDLHSELNLSSLELGDSALYFCASSAARRANYGYTFGSGTRLTVV.

This clonotype showed up many times. This chain joins TRBV12-3 or TRBV12-4 and TRBJ2-7; D ambiguous. The germline V and J ends were trimmed by 11 bases and 2 bases, with 16 bases remaining between them. This CDR3 is 13 amino acids long. The CDR3 DNA reads TGTGCCTACCCCCCGTCCAGAGCCTACGAGCAGTACTTC. Residues: CAYPPSRAYEQYF.

This clonotype was seen ten or more times. The chain has TRBV9 and TRBJ2-1; TRBD2 agrees at 10 bases. After removal of 4 bases from V and 8 bases from J, the junction contained 6 bases not matched to a gene. The CDR3 runs to 14 residues. CDR1 is SGDLS and CDR2 is YYNGEE in the germline V gene. The CDR3 DNA sequence: TGTGCCAGCAGCTCTGCAGCGGGGGGGCATGAGCAGTTCTTC. It yields the protein CASSSAAGGHEQFF.

This clonotype was observed many times. The rearrangement links TRBV9 to TRBJ2-3, with D perhaps TRBD2 (6 bases). The V and J ends lost 2 bases and 1 base respectively, with 11 bases between them. Per the germline V gene, CDR1 is SGDLS and CDR2 is YYNGEE. This CDR3 has 15 residues. The CDR3 sequence is CASSVEGLGTDTQYF. DNA of the CDR3: TGTGCCAGCAGCGTTGAGGGACTGGGCACAGATACGCAGTATTTT.

Many counts were recorded for this clonotype. The chain uses TRBV9 and TRBJ1-1; no clear D gene. The CDR3 spans 13 residues. Germline CDR1 SGDLS, CDR2 YYNGEE. V lost 3 bases and J 1 base, leaving 7 bases between the germline ends. The CDR3 spells CASSGDTNTEAFF. The CDR3 DNA is TGTGCCAGCAGCGGTGACACGAACACTGAAGCTTTCTTT.

On this clonotype itself: It may be a read error: a sequence one base away is much more abundant. The chain is built from TRBV9 and TRBJ2-1; possible D gene TRBD2, 6 bases. This CDR3 comprises 11 residues. Germline V lookup: CDR1 SGDLS, CDR2 YYNGEE. CDR3 nucleotides: TGTGACAGCAGGAGGGACAATGAGCAGTTCTTC. Translated, it gives CDSRRDNEQFF.

This clonotype occurred many times. The rearrangement links TRBV9 to TRBJ1-3; D remains unclear. The germline V gene has CDR1 SGDLS and CDR2 YYNGEE. This CDR3 spans 12 amino acids. Trimming stripped 5 bases from V and 4 bases from J, with 7 bases between. CDR3 protein: CASSISGNTIYF. CDR3 nucleotides: TGTGCCAGCAGTATCAGCGGAAACACCATATATTTT.

This clonotype was detected ten times or more. The CDR3 sequence: CASSVGISYEQYF. The CDR3 DNA reads as TGTGCCAGCAGCGTAGGCATATCCTACGAGCAGTACTTC. The chain is built from TRBV9 and TRBJ2-7; no clear D. V lost 0 bases and J 1 base, leaving 5 bases between the germline ends. The germline gives CDR1 SGDLS, CDR2 YYNGEE. The CDR3 contains 13 residues.

In this sample, this clonotype turned up many times. CDR3 bases: TGTGCCAGCAGCGCTGGGGGATCTGCAACTAATGAAAAACTGTTTTTT. Protein sequence: CASSAGGSATNEKLFF. The chain links TRBV9 to TRBJ1-4; D perhaps matches TRBD1 (5 bases). Per germline, CDR1 SGDLS and CDR2 YYNGEE. With 3 bases removed from V and 0 bases from J, the gap between germline ends came to 12 bases. This CDR3 is 16 amino acids long.

This clonotype was observed at least ten times. CDR3 residues: CASSVRATSGGETQYF. DNA for the CDR3: TGTGCCAGCAGCGTACGAGCGACTAGCGGGGGGGAGACCCAGTACTTC. This sequence joins TRBV9 and TRBJ2-5; 13 bases match TRBD2. Germline V gene data show CDR1 as SGDLS and CDR2 as YYNGEE. J was trimmed by 5 bases and V by 1 base; bases with no gene match: 5. The CDR3 is 16 residues long.

This clonotype has at least ten counts. This chain uses TRBV9 with TRBJ2-7, with D perhaps being TRBD1 or TRBD2 (7 bases each). Trimming cost V 7 bases and J 5 bases, with 19 bases left between them. This CDR3 spans 14 amino acids. CDR1 is SGDLS, CDR2 YYNGEE, per germline. CDR3 in DNA: TGTGCCAGCTCGACAGGGAGGGTAGGAGACGAGCAGTACTTC. Its protein product is CASSTGRVGDEQYF.

J is TRBJ2-1 and V is TRBV9; 9 bases agree with TRBD2. Germline V gives CDR1 SGDLS, CDR2 YYNGEE. The CDR3 spans 15 residues. Unmatched junction bases numbered 7, after V lost 4 bases and J lost 5 bases. CDR3 in amino acids: CASSRSLAGNNEQFF. The CDR3 DNA reads TGTGCCAGCAGCCGGAGTCTAGCGGGGAACAATGAGCAGTTCTTC.

This clonotype was counted many times. This chain joins TRBV9 and TRBJ2-2; 8 bases align to TRBD1. The germline V gene encodes CDR1 SGDLS and CDR2 YYNGEE. V dropped 3 bases and J dropped 7; count of bases not matched to a gene: 8. The CDR3 is 15 residues long. The CDR3 nucleotides read TGTGCCAGCAGCGCCTCGACAGGGGATCACGGGGAGCTGTTTTTT. Its protein is CASSASTGDHGELFF.

This clonotype has a count of ten or more. The chain is built from TRBV9 and TRBJ2-2; TRBD1 matches at 8 bases. The CDR3 spans 15 residues. Germline CDR1 reads SGDLS; CDR2 reads YYNGEE. V was clipped by 4 bases and J by 4 bases; unmatched bases: 6. The CDR3 region has the DNA TGTGCCAGCAGCATCGGACAGGGCGCCACCGGGGAGCTGTTTTTT. It codes for CASSIGQGATGELFF.

At least ten counts were recorded for this clonotype. The genes are TRBV9 and TRBJ2-2, with D possibly TRBD2 on 6 matching bases. The V end was cut by 3 bases, the J end by 9 bases, with 15 bases between. This CDR3 has 14 amino acids. Germline lookup yields CDR1 SGDLS and CDR2 YYNGEE. CDR3 nucleotide sequence: TGTGCCAGCAGCGCCCTTCTCGGGGGTTGGGAGCTGTTTTTT. Residues: CASSALLGGWELFF.

This clonotype was found many times. The rearrangement joins TRBV9 to TRBJ2-7; TRBD1 matches at 8 bases. This CDR3 has 14 amino acids. V was pared by 0 bases and J by 5 bases, with 4 bases of the junction left unmatched. Germline assignment: CDR1 SGDLS and CDR2 YYNGEE. CDR3 nucleotide sequence: TGTGCCAGCAGCGTAGCAGGGGGCGGCGACGAGCAGTACTTC. Amino acid sequence: CASSVAGGGDEQYF.

The rearrangement links TRBV9 to TRBJ1-2; D call uncertain. The CDR3 loop spans 14 amino acids. V was shortened by 3 bases and J by 0 bases, with 9 bases between the two germline ends. Germline V gene lookup returns CDR1 SGDLS and CDR2 YYNGEE. Here the CDR3 DNA reads TGTGCCAGCAGCGCGCAGGTAGCTAACTATGGCTACACCTTC. This translates into CASSAQVANYGYTF. Complete variable domain (other parts from reference TRBV9 and TRBJ1-2): DSGVTQTPKHLITATGQRVTLRCSPRSGDLSVYWYQQSLDQGLQFLIQYYNGEERAKGNILERFSAQQFPDLHSELNLSSLELGDSALYFCASSAQVANYGYTFGSGTRLTVV.

This clonotype has ten or more counts. The chain carries TRBV9 and TRBJ2-7, with 11 bases that match TRBD1. The CDR3 loop spans 17 amino acids. In germline, CDR1 is SGDLS, CDR2 YYNGEE. V shed 0 bases and J 2 bases; nucleotides not matched to a gene: 7. Here the CDR3 reads CASSVGGQGVVAYEQYF. The CDR3 coding sequence is TGTGCCAGCAGCGTAGGGGGACAGGGGGTTGTCGCCTACGAGCAGTACTTC.